The 22 T cell receptor beta chains below were found in one sample sequenced in a study of blood T cell dynamics during melanoma immunotherapy. Documented time point: week 3, after first cycle of checkpoint inhibitor. The protocol was immunoSEQ multiplex PCR, while the TCRdb copy is restricted to in-frame clones and leaves out a portion. The sample consists of 25,000 to 30,000 clones, 80% to 85% of them appearing once. The material was blood, obtained from a patient treated with checkpoint blockade. Source of these receptors: a human donor with melanoma.

The chain combines TRBV11-2 with TRBJ2-3; D possibly corresponds to TRBD2 (6 bases). CDR1 and CDR2 (germline): SGHAT, FQNNGV. The CDR3 sequence is 16 residues long. V lost 6 bases and J 1 base, leaving 17 bases between the germline ends. In nucleotides, the CDR3 is TGTGCCAGCAGTCGGGGAGAGCGGGTGGGCACAGATACGCAGTATTTT. Amino acid sequence: CASSRGERVGTDTQYF.

The V gene is TRBV12-5, the J gene TRBJ2-5, with TRBD2 identical over 8 bases. The germline gives CDR1 LGHNT, CDR2 FRNRAP. The CDR3 length is 15 residues. V shed 0 bases, J shed 4 bases, and the junction held 4 bases outside the gene matches. CDR3 in amino acids: CASGLVIAGRETQYF. The CDR3 region has the DNA TGTGCTAGTGGTTTGGTAATAGCGGGGCGAGAGACCCAGTACTTC.

J is TRBJ2-3 and V is TRBV2, with 10 bases aligning to TRBD2. Germline trimming cut 10 bases from V and 2 bases from J; bases unmatched to any gene: 6. CDR1 is SNHLY and CDR2 is FYNNEI in the germline V gene. The CDR3 extends over 14 amino acids. The DNA of the CDR3 is TGTGCCATCGCTAGCGGGGGCTACACAGATACGCAGTATTTT. Its translation: CAIASGGYTDTQYF.

The DNA for the CDR3 is TGTGCCAGTAGTTACATGACAGCTGGAAACACCATATATTTT. Translated, it gives CASSYMTAGNTIYF. The J gene is TRBJ1-3, the V gene TRBV19; perhaps TRBD1 as D (5 bases). The V gene lost 5 bases and the J gene lost 2 bases, with 10 bases spanning the gap. CDR3 size: 14 residues. CDR1 is LNHDA, CDR2 SQIVND, per germline (reference sequence).

The chain combines TRBV19 with TRBJ1-2, with a tentative D call TRBD1 (6 bases). V was clipped by 7 bases and J by 0 bases, with 15 bases between them. The CDR3 has 15 amino acids. Germline V gene lookup returns CDR1 LNHDA and CDR2 SQIVND (reference sequence). The CDR3 DNA follows: TGTGCCAGTACCCCACTGGGGACAACTAACTATGGCTACACCTTC. It translates to CASTPLGTTNYGYTF.

This rearrangement joins TRBV5-4 to TRBJ1-1; 10 positions match TRBD1. The junction had 14 bases not matched to a gene; V was cut back by 4 bases and J by 5 bases. Germline V lookup: CDR1 SGHNT, CDR2 YYREEE (reference sequence). This CDR3 is built from 17 residues. As DNA, the CDR3 is TGTGCCAGCAGCCGCCCCCGGACAGGGGGGGCAGAAACTGAAGCTTTCTTT. This codes for CASSRPRTGGAETEAFF. Based on the CDR3 plus reference TRBV5-4 and TRBJ1-1, the full variable domain is ETGVTQSPTHLIKTRGQQVTLRCSSQSGHNTVSWYQQALGQGPQFIFQYYREEENGRGNFPPRFSGLQFPNYSSELNVNALELDDSALYLCASSRPRTGGAETEAFFGQGTRLTVV.

This chain uses TRBV11-2 with TRBJ1-6; a possible D gene is TRBD1 (6 bases). The germline V gene encodes CDR1 SGHAT and CDR2 FQNNGV. Trimming took 1 base from V and 9 from J, leaving 10 bases between them. This CDR3 spans 14 amino acids. CDR3 DNA: TGTGCCAGCAGCTTAGGGTCAGGGGCTTCACCCCTCCACTTT. This encodes CASSLGSGASPLHF.

In this sample, this clone turned up a few times. The chain carries TRBV30 and TRBJ2-5, with unresolved D. Germline CDR1 is GTSNPN and CDR2 is SVGIG (reference sequence). This CDR3 has 14 residues. Trimming removed 0 bases at V and 2 bases at J, with 10 bases between. The CDR3 sequence is CAWSVQANQETQYF. In nucleotides, the CDR3 is TGTGCCTGGAGTGTACAAGCGAATCAAGAGACCCAGTACTTC. The full variable domain, in which reference TRBV30 and TRBJ2-5 provide the parts outside the CDR3, is SQTIHQWPATLVQPVGSPLSLECTVEGTSNPNLYWYRQAAGRGLQLLFYSVGIGQISSEVPQNLSASRPQDRQFILSSKKLLLSDSGFYLCAWSVQANQETQYFGPGTRLLVL.

The chain employs TRBV12-5 and TRBJ1-1; 10 bases match TRBD1. CDR3 length: 14 residues. Looked up from germline, CDR1 is LGHNT and CDR2 is FRNRAP. Trimming took 6 bases from V and 10 from J; bases not matched to a gene: 11. The CDR3 sequence is CASGPGQGSRGAFF. CDR3 bases: TGTGCTAGTGGGCCGGGACAGGGGTCGCGTGGAGCTTTCTTT.

The gene calls are TRBV5-1 and TRBJ2-7; D ambiguous. Trimming cost V 4 bases and J 4 bases, with 6 bases left between them. The CDR3 length is 11 residues. The germline CDR1 and CDR2 sequences are SGHRS and YFSETQ. The CDR3 spells CASSAGYEQYF. The CDR3 nucleotides read TGCGCCAGCAGCGCCGGTTACGAGCAGTACTTC.

The V gene is TRBV6-4, the J gene TRBJ2-1; 13 positions match TRBD2. Germline-derived CDR1 and CDR2 are MRHNA and SNTAGT. The trim removed 6 bases at V and 5 bases at J, leaving 7 bases unmatched. There are 16 residues in the CDR3. CDR3 in amino acids: CASSPQLAGGNNEQFF. Written as DNA, the CDR3 is TGTGCCAGCAGCCCCCAACTAGCGGGGGGGAACAATGAGCAGTTCTTC.

This clone came up a few times. This chain joins TRBV6-5 and TRBJ1-1; D is possibly TRBD1 (6 bases). Trimming cost V 6 bases and J 1 base, with 12 bases left between them. CDR1 is MNHEY and CDR2 is SVGAGI in the germline V gene. This CDR3 region has 14 residues. CDR3 DNA: TGTGCCAGCAGAACCAACAGGGCGAACACTGAAGCTTTCTTT. Amino acids: CASRTNRANTEAFF.

V usage is TRBV6-6 and J usage is TRBJ2-7, with D possibly TRBD2 on 6 matching bases. V was shortened by 2 bases and J by 2 bases, with 10 bases between the two germline ends. This CDR3 region has 14 residues. Germline V gene data show CDR1 as MNHNY and CDR2 as SVGAGI (reference sequence). The CDR3 DNA reads TGTGCCAGCAGTTACCCGGGACTTGCCTACGAGCAGTACTTC. The encoded protein is CASSYPGLAYEQYF.

The chain uses TRBV6-5 and TRBJ2-3, with D perhaps TRBD1 (6 bases). V shed 2 bases and J shed 0 bases, with 6 bases lying between them. Per germline, CDR1 MNHEY and CDR2 SVGAGI. This CDR3 spans 14 amino acids. The CDR3 nucleotides read TGTGCCAGCAGTTACACAGGGAGCACAGATACGCAGTATTTT. This translates into CASSYTGSTDTQYF.

The gene calls are TRBV19 and TRBJ1-1; 10 bases line up with TRBD1. The V gene end was trimmed by 5 bases and the J gene end by 3 bases; junction bases not matched to a gene: 9. Germline lookup yields CDR1 LNHDA and CDR2 SQIVND (reference sequence). This CDR3 region has 16 residues. CDR3 sequence (DNA): TGTGCCAGTAGTCCACAGACCGGGACAGGGGACACTGAAGCTTTCTTT. Its protein product is CASSPQTGTGDTEAFF.

This clone showed up just a few times. The chain combines TRBV19 with TRBJ1-2; D unclear. Per germline, CDR1 LNHDA and CDR2 SQIVND (reference sequence). This CDR3 has 14 residues. With 3 bases removed from V and 3 bases from J, the gap between germline ends came to 11 bases. CDR3 bases: TGTGCCAGTAGTATGGGGAGGGAATACTATGGCTACACCTTC. Protein: CASSMGREYYGYTF. The full variable domain, with the rest looked up from reference TRBV19 and TRBJ1-2, is DGGITQSPKYLFRKEGQNVTLSCEQNLNHDAMYWYRQDPGQGLRLIYYSQIVNDFQKGDIAEGYSVSREKKESFPLTVTSAQKNPTAFYLCASSMGREYYGYTFGSGTRLTVV.

This chain uses TRBV19 with TRBJ2-1, with TRBD2 as a possible D gene (5 bases). Trimming stripped 3 bases from V and 5 bases from J, with 11 bases between. Germline lookup yields CDR1 LNHDA and CDR2 SQIVND (reference sequence). This CDR3 is built from 14 residues. Here the CDR3 reads CASSIPGRDNEQFF. In DNA form, the CDR3 reads TGTGCCAGTAGTATTCCGGGAAGAGACAATGAGCAGTTCTTC.

The chain couples TRBV30 to TRBJ1-2; a weak D match, TRBD1 (6 bases). Germline V gene data show CDR1 as GTSNPN and CDR2 as SVGIG (reference sequence). CDR3 size: 13 residues. This CDR3 is CALGHQTNYGYTF. CDR3 sequence (DNA): TGTGCTCTGGGACACCAAACTAACTATGGCTACACCTTC. The whole variable domain, remainder taken from reference TRBV30 and TRBJ1-2, is SQTIHQWPATLVQPVGSPLSLECTVEGTSNPNLYWYRQAAGRGLQLLFYSVGIGQISSEVPQNLSASRPQDRQFILSSKKLLLSDSGFYLCALGHQTNYGYTFGSGTRLTVV.

This clone was found once. This chain connects TRBV15 to TRBJ1-5; weak D call: TRBD1 (5 bases). The germline CDR1 and CDR2 sequences are LNHNV and YYDKDF (reference sequence). The germline V and J ends were trimmed by 5 bases and 7 bases, with 15 bases remaining between them. The CDR3 spans 14 residues. This CDR3 reads CATSHGGGTQPQHF. DNA of the CDR3: TGTGCCACCAGCCACGGTGGTGGGACCCAGCCCCAGCATTTT.

For the CDR3, the DNA is TGTGCCAGCAGCCGCGGGACAGGGTCCTACGAGCAGTACTTC. Its translation: CASSRGTGSYEQYF. The chain links TRBV5-4 to TRBJ2-7, with 9 nucleotides matching TRBD1. The CDR3 totals 14 residues. V lost 4 bases and J lost 1; bases outside the gene matches: 3. CDR1 and CDR2 (germline): SGHNT, YYREEE (reference sequence).

The V gene is TRBV30, the J gene TRBJ2-1; 9 bases map to TRBD2. The CDR3 has 11 residues. Germline lookup yields CDR1 GTSNPN and CDR2 SVGIG (reference sequence). Losses at the gene ends were 3 bases for V and 12 bases for J; bases not matched to a gene: 3. CDR3 DNA sequence: TGTGCCTGGAGGGCTAGCGGGACGCAGTTCTTC. Its translation: CAWRASGTQFF.

V and J are TRBV6-5 and TRBJ2-7; weak D call: TRBD2 (7 bases). Germline V gene data show CDR1 as MNHEY and CDR2 as SVGAGI. Trimming cost V 6 bases and J 9 bases, with 18 bases left between them. This CDR3 has 13 residues. The CDR3 sequence is CASSPVGGGLQYF. The CDR3 DNA sequence: TGTGCCAGCAGCCCCGTGGGGGGGGGCCTGCAGTACTTC.